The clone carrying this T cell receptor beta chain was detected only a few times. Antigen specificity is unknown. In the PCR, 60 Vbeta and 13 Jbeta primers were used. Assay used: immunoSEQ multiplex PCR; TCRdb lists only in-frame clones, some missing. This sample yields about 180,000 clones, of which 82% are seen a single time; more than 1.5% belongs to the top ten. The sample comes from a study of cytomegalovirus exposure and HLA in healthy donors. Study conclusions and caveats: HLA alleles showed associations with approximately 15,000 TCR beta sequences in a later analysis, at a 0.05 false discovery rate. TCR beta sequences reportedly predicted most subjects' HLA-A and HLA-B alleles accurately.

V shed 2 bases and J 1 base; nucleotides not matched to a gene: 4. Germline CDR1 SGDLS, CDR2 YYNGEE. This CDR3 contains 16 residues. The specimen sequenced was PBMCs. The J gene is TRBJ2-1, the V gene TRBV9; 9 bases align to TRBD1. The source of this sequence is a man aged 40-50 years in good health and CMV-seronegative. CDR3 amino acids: CASSVDRGGSYNEQFF. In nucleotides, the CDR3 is TGTGCCAGCAGCGTCGACAGGGGGGGATCCTACAATGAGCAGTTCTTC.